One sample yielded the 9 T cell receptor beta chains listed below, sequenced in a study of human T cells and chemical hapten exposure. TCRdb passed the RACE reads through MiXCR, listing each CDR3 protein once. The sample contains roughly 40,000 distinct CDR3 sequences, about 10% of which appear only once. Time point indicated: pre-sensitization, week 0. Treatment noted: therapeutic diphenylcyclopropenone sensitization with weekly scalp DPC. Specimen: whole blood, collected in connection with sensitization to the hapten diphenylcyclopropenone (DPC). The receptors derive from a man younger than 45 with alopecia areata. Some clones in this sample may be carry-over from other donors' samples.

This clonotype was observed at least ten times. The gene calls are TRBV20-1 and TRBJ2-7; D perhaps matches TRBD2 (6 bases). This CDR3 has 13 amino acids. Germline V gene sequence: CDR1 DFQATT, CDR2 SNEGSKA (reference sequence). CDR3 sequence (DNA): TGCAGTGCTGGAGATAGCGGCGTCCACGAGCAGTACGTC. Protein product: CSAGDSGVHEQYV.

This clonotype was detected many times. J is TRBJ2-1 and V is TRBV28; D is possibly TRBD2 (7 bases). Germline-derived CDR1 and CDR2 are MDHEN and SYDVKM. V lost 8 bases and J lost 9, with 26 bases in between. The CDR3 totals 16 residues. The CDR3 coding sequence is TGTGCCAGCGGAACTAAGGGGGAGGGTAATTCGTTTGAGCAGTTCTTC. This sequence encodes CASGTKGEGNSFEQFF. The variable domain in full, with the rest retrieved from reference TRBV28 and TRBJ2-1, is DVKVTQSSRYLVKRTGEKVFLECVQDMDHENMFWYRQDPGLGLRLIYFSYDVKMKEKGDIPEGYSVSREKKERFSLILESASTNQTSMYLCASGTKGEGNSFEQFFGPGTRLTVL.

This chain links TRBV6-5 with TRBJ1-4, with D tentatively TRBD1 (5 bases). The CDR3 runs to 15 residues. V was pared by 4 bases and J by 4 bases, with 13 bases between. CDR1 is MNHEY, CDR2 SVGAGI, per germline. As DNA, the CDR3 is TGTGCCAGCAGTTCGTGGGGACGAAATAATGAAAAACTGTTTTTT. This encodes CASSSWGRNNEKLFF.

This clonotype was seen many times. V is TRBV5-1 and J is TRBJ2-3; 8 bases line up with TRBD1. V lost 0 bases, J lost 0 bases, and 9 bases stayed unmatched. In germline, CDR1 is SGHRS, CDR2 YFSETQ. The CDR3 has 18 amino acids. As DNA, the CDR3 is TGCGCCAGCAGCTTGGAGGCAGGGGGCGTGCGTAGCACAGATACGCAGTATTTT. This codes for CASSLEAGGVRSTDTQYF. Based on the CDR3 plus reference TRBV5-1 and TRBJ2-3, the full variable domain is KAGVTQTPRYLIKTRGQQVTLSCSPISGHRSVSWYQQTPGQGLQFLFEYFSETQRNKGNFPGRFSGRQFSNSRSEMNVSTLELGDSALYLCASSLEAGGVRSTDTQYFGPGTRLTVL.

The CDR3 coding sequence is TGTGCCAGCAGTGAATGGAGGGCCCTGAACACCGGGGAGCTGTTTTTT. Translated, it gives CASSEWRALNTGELFF. The chain couples TRBV25-1 to TRBJ2-2, with a tentative D call TRBD2 (6 bases). In germline, CDR1 is MGHDK, CDR2 SYGVNS. V was clipped by 1 base and J by 1 base, with 10 bases between them. This CDR3 contains 16 residues.

This clonotype was picked up a small number of times. The chain has TRBV5-4 and TRBJ2-4; TRBD2 aligns across 13 bases. V shed 4 bases, J shed 8 bases, and the junction held 3 bases outside the gene matches. Germline V gene sequence: CDR1 SGHNT, CDR2 YYREEE (reference sequence). This CDR3 has 14 residues. The CDR3 sequence is CASSPTSGRYIQYF. DNA of the CDR3: TGTGCCAGCAGCCCGACTAGCGGGAGGTACATTCAGTACTTC.

There are many counts of this clonotype. The chain combines TRBV20-1 with TRBJ1-2, with 8 bases lining up with TRBD1. Germline CDR1 and CDR2: DFQATT and SNEGSKA (reference sequence). V lost 0 bases to trimming and J lost 4 bases; unmatched junction nucleotides: 13. This CDR3 is built from 17 residues. CDR3 sequence reads: CSARDSQGAWSRYGYTF. The CDR3 DNA reads TGCAGTGCTAGAGATTCGCAGGGGGCCTGGTCACGCTATGGCTACACCTTC.

The sample holds many counts of this clonotype. CDR3 in amino acids: CASGLVPGTSGVNEQFF. Here the CDR3 DNA reads TGTGCTAGTGGTTTGGTACCCGGGACTAGCGGGGTGAATGAGCAGTTCTTC. The chain employs TRBV12-5 and TRBJ2-1; 13 bases align to TRBD2. The CDR3 length is 17 residues. Germline V gene data show CDR1 as LGHNT and CDR2 as FRNRAP. Trimming took 0 bases from V and 7 from J; bases not matched to a gene: 6. Full variable domain (outside the CDR3, taken from reference TRBV12-5 and TRBJ2-1): DARVTQTPRHKVTEMGQEVTMRCQPILGHNTVFWYRQTMMQGLELLAYFRNRAPLDDSGMPKDRFSAEMPDATLATLKIQPSEPRDSAVYFCASGLVPGTSGVNEQFFGPGTRLTVL.

This clonotype has ten or more counts. V gene TRBV6-6 combines with J gene TRBJ2-1; TRBD2 matches at 10 bases. This CDR3 contains 15 residues. V shed 2 bases, J shed 4 bases, and the junction held 2 bases outside the gene matches. Per the germline V gene, CDR1 is MNHNY and CDR2 is SVGAGI (reference sequence). The CDR3 region is CASSYGTSAYNEQFF. The CDR3 nucleotides are TGTGCCAGCAGTTACGGGACTAGCGCTTACAATGAGCAGTTCTTC.